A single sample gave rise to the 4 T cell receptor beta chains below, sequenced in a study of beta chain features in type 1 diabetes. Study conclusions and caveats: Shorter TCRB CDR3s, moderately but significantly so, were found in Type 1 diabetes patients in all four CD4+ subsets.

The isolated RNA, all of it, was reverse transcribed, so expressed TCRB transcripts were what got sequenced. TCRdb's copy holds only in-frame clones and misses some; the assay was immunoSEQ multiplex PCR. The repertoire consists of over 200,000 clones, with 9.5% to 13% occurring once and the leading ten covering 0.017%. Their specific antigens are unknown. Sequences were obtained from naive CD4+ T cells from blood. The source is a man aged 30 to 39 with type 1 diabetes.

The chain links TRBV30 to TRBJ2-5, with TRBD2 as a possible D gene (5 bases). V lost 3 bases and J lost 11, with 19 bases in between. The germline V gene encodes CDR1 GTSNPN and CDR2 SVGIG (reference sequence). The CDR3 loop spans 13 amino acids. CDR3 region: CAWSSRSGGEQYF. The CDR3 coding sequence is TGTGCCTGGAGCTCTCGTTCGGGTGGGGAGCAGTACTTC.

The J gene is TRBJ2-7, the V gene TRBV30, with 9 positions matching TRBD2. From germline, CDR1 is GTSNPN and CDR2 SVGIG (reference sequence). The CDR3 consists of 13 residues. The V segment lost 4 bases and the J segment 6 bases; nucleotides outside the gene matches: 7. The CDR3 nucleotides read TGTGCCTGGAAGCGGCTAGCGGGGCCCGAGCAGTACTTC. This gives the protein CAWKRLAGPEQYF. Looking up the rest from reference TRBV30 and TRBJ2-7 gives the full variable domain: SQTIHQWPATLVQPVGSPLSLECTVEGTSNPNLYWYRQAAGRGLQLLFYSVGIGQISSEVPQNLSASRPQDRQFILSSKKLLLSDSGFYLCAWKRLAGPEQYFGPGTRLTVT.

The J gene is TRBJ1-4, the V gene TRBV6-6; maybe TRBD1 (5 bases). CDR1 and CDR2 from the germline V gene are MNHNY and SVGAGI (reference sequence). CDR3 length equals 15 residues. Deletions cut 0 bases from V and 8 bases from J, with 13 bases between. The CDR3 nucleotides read TGTGCCAGCAGTTACTCAGGGGCAGGAGAGGAAAAACTGTTTTTT. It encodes CASSYSGAGEEKLFF.

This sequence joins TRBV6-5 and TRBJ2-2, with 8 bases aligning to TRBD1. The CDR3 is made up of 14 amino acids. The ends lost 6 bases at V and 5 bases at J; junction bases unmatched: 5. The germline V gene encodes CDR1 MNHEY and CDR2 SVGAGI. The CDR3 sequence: CASRRTGWTGELFF. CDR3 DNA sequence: TGTGCCAGCAGAAGGACAGGGTGGACCGGGGAGCTGTTTTTT.